The 9 T cell receptor beta chains below were found in one sample sequenced in a study of T cells in Graves' hyperthyroidism and ophthalmopathy (dated by TCRdb to about 2019). The method behind the library was multiplex PCR. The instrument was an Illumina HiSeq 2000. The TCR beta CDR3 regions were amplified from the RNA transcripts. The first round of RT-PCR for the TCR CDR3 was performed with the HTBI primer set and the Qiagen OneStep RT-PCR kit. TCRdb reprocessing: public reads trimmed at Q25 with fastp, clones called with MiXCR, in-frame beta chains kept. Each CDR3 protein appears once, grouped with its most common genes and DNA. In all, the sample holds fewer than 450,000 distinct CDR3 sequences, and roughly 15% of those were seen once. The ten largest account for around a third of the sample. The sample taken for sequencing was blood. These receptors came from a woman aged 30 to 39 with Graves' hyperthyroidism that later progressed to Graves' ophthalmopathy.

This clonotype was picked up many times. CDR3 sequence (DNA): TGTGCCAGCAGCCAAGAAGGCGGTGGAGTCAACGAGCAGTACTTC. It encodes CASSQEGGGVNEQYF. The chain combines TRBV3-1 with TRBJ2-7; no reliable D call. Germline CDR1 and CDR2: LGHDT and YNNKEL (reference sequence). This CDR3 contains 15 residues. V lost 0 bases and J lost 5, with 14 bases in between.

At least ten counts were recorded for this clonotype. The chain joins TRBV7-2 to TRBJ1-4, with D tentatively TRBD1 (6 bases). Germline CDR1 SGHTA, CDR2 FQGNSA. This CDR3 spans 16 amino acids. The V end lost 3 bases, the J end lost 6 bases, and 17 bases lay between the germline ends. CDR3 in amino acids: CASSFSYREDDEKLFF. CDR3 nucleotide sequence: TGTGCCAGCAGCTTCAGTTACAGGGAAGACGATGAAAAACTGTTTTTT.

The J gene is TRBJ2-3, the V gene TRBV28; perhaps D is TRBD1 or TRBD2 (5 bases each). V was cut by 6 bases and J by 0 bases, with 19 bases left in between. The CDR3 contains 17 residues. CDR1 MDHEN and CDR2 SYDVKM come from the germline V gene. CDR3 loop: CASRLAGQTLSTDTQYF. CDR3 coding DNA: TGTGCCAGCAGGCTAGCAGGGCAAACTCTGAGCACAGATACGCAGTATTTT.

The table lists this clonotype with a few counts. This sequence may be a read error, since a much larger clone differs from it by one base. The CDR3 nucleotides read TGTGTCAGCACTCAGCAGGGAACTAATGAAAAACTGTTTTTT. Translating gives CVSTQQGTNEKLFF. The V call is TRBV12-3 or TRBV12-4, the J call TRBJ1-4, with D tentatively TRBD1 (5 bases). The CDR3 loop spans 14 amino acids.

The table lists this clonotype with many counts. The chain uses TRBV20-1 and TRBJ2-7, with 16 bases aligning to TRBD2. The V gene end was trimmed by 7 bases and the J gene end by 4 bases; junction bases not matched to a gene: 13. Germline V gene sequence: CDR1 DFQATT, CDR2 SNEGSKA (reference sequence). The CDR3 spans 17 residues. The DNA of the CDR3 is TGCAGTGTAACGTCAGGGACTAGCGGGAGGGCCGGGTACGAGCAGTACTTC. Protein sequence: CSVTSGTSGRAGYEQYF.

This clonotype was detected ten times or more. The V call is TRBV19, the J call TRBJ2-3; TRBD1 might be the D (6 bases). Germline lookup yields CDR1 LNHDA and CDR2 SQIVND (reference sequence). V lost 3 bases to trimming and J lost 2 bases, with 9 bases between them. The length of the CDR3 is 14 residues. The CDR3 is CASSIGQITDTQYF. In DNA, the CDR3 is TGTGCCAGTAGTATCGGACAGATCACAGATACGCAGTATTTT.

In this sample, this clonotype turned up many times. The chain couples TRBV6-1 to TRBJ2-5; 7 bases map to TRBD1. The junction had 5 bases not matched to a gene; V was cut back by 10 bases and J by 0 bases. Per the germline V gene, CDR1 is MNHNS and CDR2 is SASEGT. The CDR3 contains 13 residues. The CDR3 is CATRDSYQETQYF. CDR3 nucleotides: TGTGCCACCCGGGACAGCTACCAAGAGACCCAGTACTTC.

The sample holds many counts of this clonotype. The chain combines TRBV13 with TRBJ2-3, with D possibly being TRBD1 (5 bases). This CDR3 contains 15 residues. Trimming removed 0 bases from V and 0 bases from J, with 7 bases in between. Per the germline V gene, CDR1 is PRHDT and CDR2 is FYEKMQ (reference sequence). In DNA, the CDR3 is TGTGCCAGCAGCTTAGGGCAGGGTAGCACAGATACGCAGTATTTT. Protein: CASSLGQGSTDTQYF.

This clonotype has ten or more counts. This chain connects TRBV28 to TRBJ1-1, with D perhaps TRBD1 (5 bases). Germline V gene sequence: CDR1 MDHEN, CDR2 SYDVKM. The CDR3 contains 13 residues. V was cut by 6 bases and J by 4 bases, with 12 bases left in between. For the CDR3, the DNA is TGTGCCAGCAGATTGGGACTATCCACTGAAGCTTTCTTT. This sequence encodes CASRLGLSTEAFF.